The rows below give T cell receptor beta chains drawn from one sample of a study of blood T cell repertoires in COVID-19. The data were produced by immunoSEQ multiplex PCR, yet TCRdb's version contains in-frame clones alone and is incomplete. The sample includes more than 95,000 clones, around 74% of them seen just once. Sequences were obtained from peripheral blood. All receptors come from a woman in her 70s with acute or convalescent COVID-19. Each CDR3 is given with its conserved first and last residue. The order of the fields is D gene, V gene, J gene, clone size, CDR3 DNA, CDR3 protein. A D gene is named only where the DNA matches it firmly. Rows give clone size only sometimes, using once, few, many, or a class for an expanded clone.

-	TRBV2	TRBJ1-5	-	TGTGCCAGCAGCGAGCTTACAGGTATCGGTCAGCCCCAGCATTTT	CASSELTGIGQPQHF
TRBD1	TRBV29-1	TRBJ1-1	-	TGCAGCGCAAGGGGACAGATGAACACTGAAGCTTTCTTT	CSARGQMNTEAFF
TRBD2	TRBV10-3	TRBJ2-7	-	TGTGCCATCAGCCAGACTAGCGGGGTAAGTTACGAGCAGTACTTC	CAISQTSGVSYEQYF
-	TRBV7-9	TRBJ2-5	-	TGTGCCAGCAGCTTATGGAAGGACATCCAAGAGACCCAGTACTTC	CASSLWKDIQETQYF
TRBD2	TRBV9	TRBJ2-7	-	TGTGCCAGCAGCGCATCCGGGACTAGCTTCGACGAGCAGTACTTC	CASSASGTSFDEQYF
-	TRBV27	TRBJ1-2	-	TGTGCCAGCAGTTTCGGAACACCCGCGGGCGTTAACTATGGCTACACCTTC	CASSFGTPAGVNYGYTF
-	TRBV5-5	TRBJ2-2	-	TGTGCCAGCAGACACCCCGTTTCGGGGGACACCGGGGAGCTGTTTTTT	CASRHPVSGDTGELFF
-	TRBV6-5	TRBJ1-3	-	TGTGCCAGCAGTTTGGACAGAGACCCTGGAAACACCATATATTTT	CASSLDRDPGNTIYF
TRBD2	TRBV19	TRBJ2-1	-	TGTGCCAGTAGTATTGGACTAGTAGGGTATGAGCAGTTCTTC	CASSIGLVGYEQFF
TRBD1	TRBV28	TRBJ2-5	-	TGTGCCAGCACCTCCGGGACAGGCCTCAGAGAGACCCAGTACTTC	CASTSGTGLRETQYF
-	TRBV29-1	TRBJ2-5	-	TGCAGCGTTGAGGGGGGGGGCGTGACCCAGTACTTC	CSVEGGGVTQYF
TRBD1	TRBV27	TRBJ1-4	-	TGTGCCAGCAAGGGGACAGGGACCGAAAAACTGTTTTTT	CASKGTGTEKLFF
-	TRBV7-8	TRBJ2-5	-	TGTGCCAGCAGCCGGGGGCCCCCAGAGACCCAGTACTTC	CASSRGPPETQYF
-	TRBV6-1	TRBJ2-3	-	TGTGCCAGCAGTGAAGCAGGGAGCTATACAGATACGCAGTATTTT	CASSEAGSYTDTQYF
-	TRBV10-1	TRBJ2-1	-	TGCGCCAGATTCACTGACCGAAAGGGACTTTACTACAATGAGCAGTTCTTC	CARFTDRKGLYYNEQFF
-	TRBV6-5	TRBJ1-3	-	TGTGCCAGCAGGTCCAGTTCCGACACCATATATTTT	CASRSSSDTIYF
TRBD1	TRBV5-1	TRBJ2-2	-	TGCGCCAGCAGCTTAAATACGGGACAGGGCGCCGGGGAGCTGTTTTTT	CASSLNTGQGAGELFF
TRBD1	TRBV2	TRBJ2-1	-	TGTGCCAGCAGGAGGGCCGGGACAGGGGTTTGGAATGAGCAGTTCTTC	CASRRAGTGVWNEQFF
-	TRBV5-1	TRBJ1-1	-	TGCGCCAGCAGCTTGGGTGGGGCCTGGGACACTGAAGCTTTCTTT	CASSLGGAWDTEAFF
-	TRBV18	TRBJ1-5	few	TGTGCCAGCTCACGCAGGGGCAATCAGCCCCAGCATTTT	CASSRRGNQPQHF
TRBD1	TRBV2	TRBJ1-1	once	TGTGCCAGCAGAGGCCCGGGACAGATCATGAACACTGAAGCTTTCTTT	CASRGPGQIMNTEAFF
TRBD1	TRBV19	TRBJ1-2	-	TGTGCCAGTAGTGCGGCCGGGACAGGGGTCTTTGTCTACACCTTC	CASSAAGTGVFVYTF
TRBD2	TRBV9	TRBJ2-1	once	TGTGCCAGCAGCGTAGATCCAGCGGGGGGCGTAAATGAGCAGTTCTTC	CASSVDPAGGVNEQFF
-	TRBV7-2	TRBJ1-5	-	TGTGCCAGCAGCTTATTTTGGGACAAAAATCAGCCCCAGCATTTT	CASSLFWDKNQPQHF
TRBD1	TRBV7-8	TRBJ2-5	once	TGTGCCAGCAGCGGGGACAGGGTTTCTGCAGGGGAGACCCAGTACTTC	CASSGDRVSAGETQYF
-	TRBV7-2	TRBJ1-6	-	TGTGCCAGCAGTCAAAGAGCTTATAATTCACCCCTCCACTTT	CASSQRAYNSPLHF
-	TRBV2	TRBJ2-1	-	TGTGCCAGTAAACTAGTCGGCTATGAGCAGTTCTTC	CASKLVGYEQFF
-	TRBV7-2	TRBJ1-3	-	TGTGCCAGCACCGTCGACGGGAGCTCTGGAAACACCATATATTTT	CASTVDGSSGNTIYF
-	TRBV7-8	TRBJ1-2	-	TGTGCCAGCAGCTTAGCCCCGGCCCTCCAGGGGTATGGCTACACCTTC	CASSLAPALQGYGYTF
TRBD2	TRBV11-2	TRBJ2-7	-	TGTGCCAGCAGCTTACAGATCAGCGGGGACTACGAGCAGTACTTC	CASSLQISGDYEQYF
-	TRBV9	TRBJ1-2	-	TGTGCCAGCAGCAAAGGGGGGGCTAACTATGGCTACACCTTC	CASSKGGANYGYTF
-	TRBV28	TRBJ1-5	-	TGTGCCAGCAGTTTATCGGGTCGGTCCTTTCAGCCCCAGCATTTT	CASSLSGRSFQPQHF
TRBD1	TRBV24-1	TRBJ2-1	-	TGTGCCACCGCAGGGGGCGGCTACAATGAGCAGTTCTTC	CATAGGGYNEQFF
TRBD1	TRBV3-1/TRBV3-2	TRBJ2-4	once	TGTGCCAGCAGCAAGACAGGGGAAGGCAAAAACATTCAGTACTTC	CASSKTGEGKNIQYF
TRBD1	TRBV30	TRBJ1-2	-	TGTGCCGCGGGACAGGGCGTCTATGGCTACACCTTC	CAAGQGVYGYTF
TRBD1	TRBV29-1	TRBJ2-5	-	TGCAGCGTGGGAGGACTCCAAGGACAGGGATACGAGACCCAGTACTTC	CSVGGLQGQGYETQYF
TRBD2	TRBV7-2	TRBJ2-7	-	TGTGCCAGCAGCTTAGCTTTGGGGGGGGGAGACTACGAGCAGTACTTC	CASSLALGGGDYEQYF
TRBD2	TRBV30	TRBJ2-2	-	TGTGCCTGGAGTGCCCCACAAACTAGCGGGGGGGTGCCCGGGGAGCTGTTTTTT	CAWSAPQTSGGVPGELFF
-	TRBV29-1	TRBJ2-5	-	TGCAGCGTTGCCCAGGGACAAGAGACCCAGTACTTC	CSVAQGQETQYF
TRBD2	TRBV3-1/TRBV3-2	TRBJ2-5	-	TGTGCCAGCAGCCAAGCCCGGGGGGTCGTCCAAGAGACCCAGTACTTC	CASSQARGVVQETQYF
TRBD1	TRBV6-5	TRBJ1-2	-	TGTGCCAGCAGCGCTCCTCCGACAGGGGAAAATGGCTACACCTTC	CASSAPPTGENGYTF